These T cell receptor beta chains were read from a single sample in a study of blood T cell repertoires in COVID-19. Profiling relied on immunoSEQ multiplex PCR, and the TCRdb table lists in-frame clones only, not all of them. The repertoire holds about 200,000 clones, with around 83% as singletons. Sequencing used peripheral blood. The receptors come from a woman in her forties or fifties with acute or convalescent COVID-19. Both conserved end residues are part of each CDR3. A D gene is named only where the DNA matches it firmly. Expanded clones are given a class, and other clones once, few, many or no size at all.

size	V	J	D	DNA	CDR3
once	TRBV14	TRBJ1-1	-	TGTGCCAGCAGCCCCGGACTCCTGTACACTGAAGCTTTCTTT	CASSPGLLYTEAFF
-	TRBV6-2/TRBV6-3	TRBJ2-2	-	TGTGCCAGCAGTTACTCTAATTTAGGACTCCAGAACACCGGGGAGCTGTTTTTT	CASSYSNLGLQNTGELFF
-	TRBV2	TRBJ2-3	TRBD1	TGTGCCAGCAGTGAATCTAGACAGGGAGATACGCAGTATTTT	CASSESRQGDTQYF
-	TRBV4-1	TRBJ2-1	TRBD1	TGCGCCAGCAGCCTAGGACAGGGCGCCGATAATGAGCAGTTCTTC	CASSLGQGADNEQFF
-	TRBV7-9	TRBJ2-5	-	TGTGCCAGCAGCTCACCCCAAAGACGGGTCTATGGGGAGACCCAGTACTTC	CASSSPQRRVYGETQYF
-	TRBV3-1/TRBV3-2	TRBJ1-5	-	TGTGCCAGCAGCCAAGGTGGAACAGATCAGCCCCAGCATTTT	CASSQGGTDQPQHF
-	TRBV20-1	TRBJ2-1	TRBD2	TGCAGTGCTAGTAAAGCGGGAGCGTACAATGAGCAGTTCTTC	CSASKAGAYNEQFF
-	TRBV15	TRBJ1-3	-	TGTGCCACCAGCAGAGAGGACAGCCGCTCTGGAAACACCATATATTTT	CATSREDSRSGNTIYF
few	TRBV24-1	TRBJ2-2	-	TGTGCCACCAGTGATATATCTGGTGCGGGAAGCGGAACCAACACCGGGGAGCTGTTTTTT	CATSDISGAGSGTNTGELFF
-	TRBV13	TRBJ2-5	-	TGTGCCAGCAGCCTATGGCAAGAGACCCAGTACTTC	CASSLWQETQYF
-	TRBV3-1/TRBV3-2	TRBJ2-1	-	TGTGCCAGCAGCCGGCGCGTGGCGGTGTCCGATGAGCAGTTCTTC	CASSRRVAVSDEQFF
-	TRBV5-1	TRBJ2-3	-	TGCGCCAGCCGTCCCCCAGGGGAAACTAGCACAGATACGCAGTATTTT	CASRPPGETSTDTQYF
-	TRBV6-1	TRBJ2-3	TRBD1	TGTGCCAGCAGTGAAACTCGACAGGGGAGAGATACGCAGTATTTT	CASSETRQGRDTQYF
-	TRBV5-1	TRBJ2-7	TRBD1	TGCGCCAGCAGCTTGGCGTACGGGACAGGCTACGAGCAGTACTTC	CASSLAYGTGYEQYF